This T cell receptor (beta chain) stems from a study of blood T cell repertoires in COVID-19. Study-wide background: Sample material is recorded as cDNA or gDNA derived from T cells, B-cell-depleted T cells, or PBMCs.

Trimming took off 3 bases at V and 3 bases at J, with 6 bases between the two ends. CDR3 length: 12 amino acids. Germline V gives CDR1 KGHSH, CDR2 LQKENI. Per the original methods: Quantification of nucleated cells was approximated via reference gene primer amplification. Sequencing used immunoSEQ multiplex PCR; TCRdb keeps in-frame clones, though not all of them. Clone size and V and J calls were adopted from that table, with D and trimming inferred from the DNA. Among about 320,000 clones listed, 80% to 90% were seen once. Sequenced: peripheral blood. V gene TRBV18 combines with J gene TRBJ2-7; unclear D gene. This TCR was recovered from a woman in her forties or fifties with acute or convalescent COVID-19. The CDR3 DNA reads as TGTGCCAGCTCACCGAGCCTCTACGAGCAGTACTTC. This gives the protein CASSPSLYEQYF.